Reported below is one T cell receptor beta chain. Original handling: Scientists estimated how many nucleated cells there were by amplifying reference gene primers. Assay used: immunoSEQ multiplex PCR; TCRdb lists only in-frame clones, some missing. The V and J calls and clone size were taken over from that table, and D and trimming were inferred from the DNA. The sample has 150,000 to 200,000 clones; approximately 90% are singletons. The data are from a study of blood T cell repertoires in COVID-19. Study-level information: Sites across the United States, Italy and Spain contributed samples from acute and convalescent COVID-19. PBMCs, B-cell-depleted T cells, or T cells were the source of the cDNA or gDNA that made up the material.

Trimming shortened V by 1 base and J by 9 bases, and 13 bases separated the two germline ends. The CDR3 is 14 residues long. Germline V gene lookup returns CDR1 MNHNS and CDR2 SASEGT. The sequenced sample was peripheral blood. The rearrangement joins TRBV6-1 to TRBJ2-1, with no clear D. The sequence was obtained from a man in his sixties or seventies with active or convalescent COVID-19. The CDR3 reads CASSEGLSFGEQFF. The DNA of the CDR3 is TGTGCCAGCAGTGAAGGACTTTCCTTTGGTGAGCAGTTCTTC.